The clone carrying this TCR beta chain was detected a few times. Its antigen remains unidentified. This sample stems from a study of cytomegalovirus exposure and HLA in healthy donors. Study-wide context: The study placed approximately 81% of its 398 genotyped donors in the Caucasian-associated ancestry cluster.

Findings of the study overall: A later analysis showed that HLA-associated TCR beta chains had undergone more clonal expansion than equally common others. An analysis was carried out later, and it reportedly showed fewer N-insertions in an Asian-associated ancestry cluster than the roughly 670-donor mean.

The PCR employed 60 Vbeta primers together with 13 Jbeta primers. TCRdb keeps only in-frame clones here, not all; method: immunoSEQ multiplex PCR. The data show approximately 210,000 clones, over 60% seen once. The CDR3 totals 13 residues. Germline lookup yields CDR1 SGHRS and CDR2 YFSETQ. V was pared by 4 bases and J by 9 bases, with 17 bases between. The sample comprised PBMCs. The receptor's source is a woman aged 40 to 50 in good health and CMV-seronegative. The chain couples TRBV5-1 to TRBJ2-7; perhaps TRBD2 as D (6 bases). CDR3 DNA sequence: TGCGCCAGCAGCCAAGAATACCCCGGGGGGCAGTACTTC. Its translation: CASSQEYPGGQYF.